The clone carrying this TCR beta chain is a singleton in its sample. The data derive from a study of CD8+CD57+ T cells in acquired aplastic anemia. This CDR3 region has 12 residues. V lost 5 bases, J lost 0 bases, and 7 bases lay in between. Germline V gene lookup returns CDR1 DFQATT and CDR2 SNEGSKA (reference sequence). Genomic DNA provided the template from which TCR beta VDJ and CDR3 profiles were obtained. A single record per CDR3 protein comes from TCRdb applying MiXCR to the reads. The sample holds hundreds of thousands of distinct CDR3 sequences, about 70% seen once. This TCR was sampled from a human donor in good health, serving as a control. The sequenced material came from sorted CD4+, CD8+, or CD8+CD57+ T cells (not recorded which) from PBMCs. The chain uses TRBV20-1 and TRBJ1-2; no firm D call. The CDR3 DNA is TGCAGTGCTTTCGAAACTAACTATGGCTACACCTTC. As protein: CSAFETNYGYTF.